This T cell receptor (beta chain) was sequenced during a study of blood T cells in healthy people across ages. Alongside a J-beta primer mix, a sample-barcoded 5' primer served in a second PCR lasting about 7 to 12 cycles. A single record per CDR3 protein comes from TCRdb applying MiXCR to the 5' RACE reads. The sample consists of fewer than 1.5 million distinct CDR3 sequences, approximately 38% of them appearing once. The CDR3 runs to 16 residues. The V end was cut by 3 bases, the J end by 0 bases, with 11 bases between. CDR1 is MNHEY and CDR2 is SMNVEV in the germline V gene (reference sequence). This sequence originates from a woman aged 18-35 years in good health. Sequencing was done on a sample of blood. The V and J genes are TRBV27 and TRBJ2-2; D perhaps matches TRBD1 (5 bases). The CDR3 spells CASSLGQGSNTGELFF. The CDR3 DNA reads TGTGCCAGCAGTTTGGGGCAGGGTTCGAACACCGGGGAGCTGTTTTTT.